The next 21 T cell receptor beta chains were all read from a single sample in a study of blood T cell repertoires in COVID-19. TCRdb's copy holds only in-frame clones and misses some; the assay was immunoSEQ multiplex PCR. The sample yields hundreds of thousands of clones, about 85% seen once. Sequencing input: peripheral blood. The receptors come from a human donor in a cohort sampled during active COVID-19.

The rearrangement links TRBV24-1 to TRBJ2-2; 8 bases line up with TRBD1. The germline V gene encodes CDR1 KGHDR and CDR2 SFDVKD. The CDR3 has 14 amino acids. CDR3 in amino acids: CVVSGTGNTGELFF. The CDR3 DNA reads TGTGTCGTTTCCGGGACAGGGAACACCGGGGAGCTGTTTTTT.

The chain links TRBV15 to TRBJ1-4; tentatively, D is TRBD1 (5 bases). Germline V gene data show CDR1 as LNHNV and CDR2 as YYDKDF (reference sequence). CDR3 length equals 17 residues. Trimming pared 0 bases from V and 8 bases from J, leaving 19 bases between. The CDR3 region has the DNA TGTGCCACCAGCAGAGATCGGATCGGGGGAACGGGGGAAAAACTGTTTTTT. Translated: CATSRDRIGGTGEKLFF.

The J gene is TRBJ2-1, the V gene TRBV5-4; a possible D gene is TRBD2 (6 bases). This CDR3 contains 15 residues. V lost 0 bases and J lost 8, with 15 bases in between. Germline loops: CDR1 SGHNT, CDR2 YYREEE (reference sequence). The CDR3 sequence is CASSLDSSSVDEQFF. The CDR3 DNA reads as TGTGCCAGCAGCTTGGACTCCTCTAGCGTCGATGAGCAGTTCTTC.

The genes are TRBV19 and TRBJ1-2, with D maybe TRBD1 (5 bases). Germline V gives CDR1 LNHDA, CDR2 SQIVND (reference sequence). V was clipped by 6 bases and J by 0 bases, with 14 bases between them. The CDR3 is made up of 15 amino acids. This CDR3 is CASSLYRISNYGYTF. For the CDR3, the DNA is TGTGCCAGTAGCCTATACAGGATATCTAACTATGGCTACACCTTC.

This clone was recorded a few times. This chain connects TRBV11-2 to TRBJ2-2; the match to TRBD2 covers 7 bases. Per germline, CDR1 SGHAT and CDR2 FQNNGV. CDR3 size: 16 residues. J lost 5 bases, V lost 6 bases, and 12 bases had no gene match. The CDR3 protein is CASRSLRDYLTGELFF. In DNA form, the CDR3 reads TGTGCCAGCAGGTCCCTCAGGGACTACTTAACCGGGGAGCTGTTTTTT.

V usage is TRBV30 and J usage is TRBJ1-1, with a tentative D call TRBD1 (5 bases). The CDR3 spans 11 residues. V was shortened by 7 bases and J by 5 bases, with 11 bases between the two germline ends. Per the germline V gene, CDR1 is GTSNPN and CDR2 is SVGIG (reference sequence). DNA for the CDR3: TGTGCCTCCTCCCAGGGTACTGAAGCTTTCTTT. This gives the protein CASSQGTEAFF.

The chain uses TRBV5-6 and TRBJ2-1; D is perhaps TRBD1 (6 bases). V lost 0 bases to trimming and J lost 3 bases, with 10 bases between them. The CDR3 sequence is 15 residues long. Germline CDR1 SGHDT, CDR2 YYEEEE. CDR3 residues: CASSLGGTYYNEQFF. DNA for the CDR3: TGTGCCAGCAGCTTGGGAGGGACATACTACAATGAGCAGTTCTTC.

The chain couples TRBV7-6 to TRBJ2-1; 10 nucleotides match TRBD2. Unmatched junction bases numbered 12, after V lost 1 base and J lost 0 bases. This CDR3 comprises 20 residues. CDR1 and CDR2 (germline): SGHVS, FNYEAQ. The CDR3 DNA sequence: TGTGCCAGCAGCTTAGGGGCTAGCGGGAGAGTTAAGAGCTCCTACAATGAGCAGTTCTTC. It translates to CASSLGASGRVKSSYNEQFF.

The rearrangement links TRBV19 to TRBJ1-2; D remains ambiguous. This CDR3 spans 12 amino acids. V was shortened by 8 bases and J by 1 base, with 8 bases between the two germline ends. CDR1 is LNHDA, CDR2 SQIVND, per germline (reference sequence). CDR3 loop: CASSSGNYGYTF. The CDR3 region has the DNA TGTGCCAGTTCCAGTGGTAACTATGGCTACACCTTC.

The chain has TRBV7-8 and TRBJ1-1; 8 bases align to TRBD1. This CDR3 has 13 residues. Trimming at V came to 5 bases and at J to 12 bases, leaving 11 bases not matched to a gene. The germline V gene has CDR1 SGHVS and CDR2 FQNEAQ. The chain's CDR3 is CASSESRQGRTFF. CDR3 in DNA: TGTGCCAGCAGCGAGTCACGACAGGGGCGAACTTTCTTT.

The chain couples TRBV5-1 to TRBJ1-5, with a possible D match to TRBD1 (5 bases). This CDR3 contains 13 residues. Germline V gene sequence: CDR1 SGHRS, CDR2 YFSETQ. Trimming took off 4 bases at V and 5 bases at J, with 10 bases between the two ends. CDR3 residues: CASSILGDQPQHF. DNA for the CDR3: TGCGCCAGCAGCATTTTAGGGGATCAGCCCCAGCATTTT.

The rearrangement links TRBV30 to TRBJ2-1; 9 positions match TRBD2. The junction had 8 bases not matched to a gene; V was cut back by 6 bases and J by 5 bases. This CDR3 comprises 14 residues. Germline lookup yields CDR1 GTSNPN and CDR2 SVGIG (reference sequence). This CDR3 reads CACYLSGRHNEQFF. CDR3 bases: TGTGCCTGTTACCTTAGCGGGAGACACAATGAGCAGTTCTTC. Supplemented by reference TRBV30 and TRBJ2-1, the full variable domain reads SQTIHQWPATLVQPVGSPLSLECTVEGTSNPNLYWYRQAAGRGLQLLFYSVGIGQISSEVPQNLSASRPQDRQFILSSKKLLLSDSGFYLCACYLSGRHNEQFFGPGTRLTVL.

The J gene is TRBJ2-3, the V gene TRBV5-4; 12 bases line up with TRBD2. CDR1 is SGHNT and CDR2 is YYREEE in the germline V gene (reference sequence). The CDR3 is 14 amino acids. V lost 4 bases and J lost 5; bases outside the gene matches: 2. This chain's CDR3 is CASSQGLAGDTQYF. CDR3 nucleotides: TGTGCCAGCAGCCAGGGACTAGCGGGAGATACGCAGTATTTT.

This clone has a handful of counts. The chain links TRBV7-9 to TRBJ2-2, with D possibly TRBD1 on 6 matching bases. CDR1 and CDR2 (germline): SEHNR, FQNEAQ (reference sequence). The CDR3 totals 15 residues. V gave up 5 bases and J gave up 4 bases, with 14 bases separating them. CDR3 protein: CASSTTQGVTGELFF. CDR3 in DNA: TGTGCCAGCAGCACAACACAGGGAGTCACCGGGGAGCTGTTTTTT.

The chain's CDR3 is CASSTSWDYNNNEQFF. For the CDR3, the DNA is TGTGCCAGCAGCACCAGCTGGGACTATAATAACAATGAGCAGTTCTTC. This chain joins TRBV5-6 and TRBJ2-1, with 7 positions matching TRBD2. The CDR3 is 16 amino acids. The V gene end was trimmed by 4 bases and the J gene end by 5 bases; junction bases not matched to a gene: 12. CDR1 is SGHDT, CDR2 YYEEEE, per germline.

The rearrangement joins TRBV24-1 to TRBJ2-2, with 12 bases identical to TRBD1. Germline CDR1 KGHDR, CDR2 SFDVKD. V dropped 7 bases and J dropped 6; count of bases not matched to a gene: 2. The CDR3 totals 14 residues. CDR3 in DNA: TGTGCCACCAGCGGGACAGGGGGCTCCGGGGAGCTGTTTTTT. Its protein product is CATSGTGGSGELFF.

This sequence joins TRBV5-1 and TRBJ1-2; a weak D match, TRBD1 (5 bases). The V end lost 4 bases, the J end lost 8 bases, and 21 bases lay between the germline ends. From germline, CDR1 is SGHRS and CDR2 YFSETQ. This CDR3 comprises 15 residues. In DNA form, the CDR3 reads TGCGCCAGCAGCCCCCAAGGAACAGGCCTCGGCGGCTACACCTTC. Amino acid sequence: CASSPQGTGLGGYTF.

The chain is built from TRBV3-1 (or the pseudogene TRBV3-2) and TRBJ1-4, with D possibly TRBD1 on 5 matching bases. Germline CDR1 and CDR2: LGHDT and YNNKEL (reference sequence). Trimming took 2 bases from V and 10 from J, leaving 14 bases between them. The CDR3 covers 14 residues. The DNA of the CDR3 is TGTGCCAGCAGCCAAAGTCACACGGGGGGAAAACTGTTTTTT. Its protein product is CASSQSHTGGKLFF.

The rearrangement uses TRBV10-2 and TRBJ2-2; maybe TRBD2 (5 bases). CDR3 length equals 16 residues. Trimming removed 1 base from V and 1 base from J, with 10 bases in between. Looked up from germline, CDR1 is WSHSY and CDR2 is SAAADI. The CDR3 sequence: CASSEFKSGNTGELFF. Written as DNA, the CDR3 is TGCGCCAGCAGTGAGTTCAAGAGCGGGAACACCGGGGAGCTGTTTTTT.

The chain links TRBV7-2 to TRBJ1-2; D is perhaps TRBD1 (5 bases). The V gene's germline CDR1 is SGHTA and CDR2 FQGNSA. Trimming cost V 6 bases and J 5 bases, with 19 bases left between them. The length of the CDR3 is 15 residues. In nucleotides, the CDR3 is TGTGCCAGCAGTCAGGACCTCACGGGGGGATATGGCTACACCTTC. Amino acids: CASSQDLTGGYGYTF.

V is TRBV7-2 and J is TRBJ2-7, with 10 positions matching TRBD2. V dropped 4 bases and J dropped 0; count of bases not matched to a gene: 3. The CDR3 is made up of 15 amino acids. The germline V gene encodes CDR1 SGHTA and CDR2 FQGNSA. The CDR3 protein is CASSSSSGGSYEQYF. CDR3 DNA sequence: TGTGCCAGCAGCTCTTCTAGCGGGGGCTCCTACGAGCAGTACTTC.